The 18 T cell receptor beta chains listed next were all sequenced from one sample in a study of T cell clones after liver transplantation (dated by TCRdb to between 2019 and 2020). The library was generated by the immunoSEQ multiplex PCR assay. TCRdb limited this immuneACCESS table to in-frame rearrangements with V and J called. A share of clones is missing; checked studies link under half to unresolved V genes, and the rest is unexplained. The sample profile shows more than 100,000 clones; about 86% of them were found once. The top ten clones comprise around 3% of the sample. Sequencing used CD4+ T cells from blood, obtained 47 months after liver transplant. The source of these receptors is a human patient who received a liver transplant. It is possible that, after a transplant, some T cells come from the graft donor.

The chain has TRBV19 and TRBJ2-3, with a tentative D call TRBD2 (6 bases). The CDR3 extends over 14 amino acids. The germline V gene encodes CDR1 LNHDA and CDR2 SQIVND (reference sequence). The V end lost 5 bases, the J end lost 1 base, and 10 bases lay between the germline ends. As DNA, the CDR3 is TGTGCCAGTAGTCGGCGGGGACGCACAGATACGCAGTATTTT. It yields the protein CASSRRGRTDTQYF.

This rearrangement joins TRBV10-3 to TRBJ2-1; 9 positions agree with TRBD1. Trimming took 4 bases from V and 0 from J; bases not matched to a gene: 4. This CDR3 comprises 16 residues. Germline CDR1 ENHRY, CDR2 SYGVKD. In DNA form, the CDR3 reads TGTGCCATCAGTGCAACGACAGGGGGCTCCTACAATGAGCAGTTCTTC. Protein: CAISATTGGSYNEQFF.

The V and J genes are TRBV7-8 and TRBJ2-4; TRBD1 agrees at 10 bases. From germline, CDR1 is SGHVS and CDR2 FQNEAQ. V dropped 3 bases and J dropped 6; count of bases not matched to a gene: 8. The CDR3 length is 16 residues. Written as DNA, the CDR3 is TGTGCCAGCAGCTTGGGACAGGGGAGAGGATTAAACATTCAGTACTTC. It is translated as CASSLGQGRGLNIQYF.

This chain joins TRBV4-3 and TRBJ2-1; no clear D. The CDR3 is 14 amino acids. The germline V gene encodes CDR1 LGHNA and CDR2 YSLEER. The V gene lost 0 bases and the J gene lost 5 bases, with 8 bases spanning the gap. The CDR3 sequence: CASSQEYTDNEQFF. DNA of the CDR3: TGCGCCAGCAGCCAAGAATACACCGACAATGAGCAGTTCTTC.

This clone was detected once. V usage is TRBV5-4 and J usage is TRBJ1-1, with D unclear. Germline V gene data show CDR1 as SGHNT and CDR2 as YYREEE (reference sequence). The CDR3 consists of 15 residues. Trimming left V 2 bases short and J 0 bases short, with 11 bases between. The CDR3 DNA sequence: TGTGCCAGCAGCTTTTTGCCAAGTTTGAACACTGAAGCTTTCTTT. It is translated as CASSFLPSLNTEAFF. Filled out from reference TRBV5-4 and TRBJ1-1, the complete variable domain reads ETGVTQSPTHLIKTRGQQVTLRCSSQSGHNTVSWYQQALGQGPQFIFQYYREEENGRGNFPPRFSGLQFPNYSSELNVNALELDDSALYLCASSFLPSLNTEAFFGQGTRLTVV.

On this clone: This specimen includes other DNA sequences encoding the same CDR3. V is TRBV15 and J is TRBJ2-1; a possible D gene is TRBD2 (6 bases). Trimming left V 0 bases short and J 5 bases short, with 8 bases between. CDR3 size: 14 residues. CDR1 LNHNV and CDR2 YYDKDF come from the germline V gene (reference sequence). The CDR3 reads CATSRDGGNNEQFF. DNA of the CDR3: TGTGCCACCAGCAGAGATGGCGGGAACAATGAGCAGTTCTTC.

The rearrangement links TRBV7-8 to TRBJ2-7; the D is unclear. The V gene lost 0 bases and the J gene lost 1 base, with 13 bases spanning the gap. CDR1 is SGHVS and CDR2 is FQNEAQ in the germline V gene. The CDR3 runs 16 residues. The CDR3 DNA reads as TGTGCCAGCAGCTTAGCCCCCCGTGCCGGTTCCTACGAGCAGTACTTC. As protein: CASSLAPRAGSYEQYF.

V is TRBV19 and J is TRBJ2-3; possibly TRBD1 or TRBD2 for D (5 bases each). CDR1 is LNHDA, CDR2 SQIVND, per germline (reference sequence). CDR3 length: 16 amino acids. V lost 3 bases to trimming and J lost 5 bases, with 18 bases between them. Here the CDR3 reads CASSITSGTRGDTQYF. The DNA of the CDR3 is TGTGCCAGTAGTATCACGTCGGGGACCCGTGGAGATACGCAGTATTTT.

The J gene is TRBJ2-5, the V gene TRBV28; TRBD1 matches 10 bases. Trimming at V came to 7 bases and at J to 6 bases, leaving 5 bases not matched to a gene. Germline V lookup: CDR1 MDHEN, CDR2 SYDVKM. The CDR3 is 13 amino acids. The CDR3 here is CASTTGGRKTQYF. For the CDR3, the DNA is TGTGCCAGCACGACAGGGGGCAGAAAGACCCAGTACTTC.

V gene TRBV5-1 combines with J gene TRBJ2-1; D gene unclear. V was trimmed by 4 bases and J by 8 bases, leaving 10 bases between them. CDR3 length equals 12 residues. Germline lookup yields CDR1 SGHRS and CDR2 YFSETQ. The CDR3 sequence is CASSLVRDEQFF. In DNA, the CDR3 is TGCGCCAGCAGCCTGGTTAGGGATGAGCAGTTCTTC.

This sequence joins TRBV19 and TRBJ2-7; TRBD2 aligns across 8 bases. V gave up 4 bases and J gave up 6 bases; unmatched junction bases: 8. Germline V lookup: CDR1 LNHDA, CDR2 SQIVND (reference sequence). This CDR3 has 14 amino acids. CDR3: CASSRREEKSEQYF. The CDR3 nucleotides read TGTGCCAGTAGTAGGCGGGAGGAGAAAAGCGAGCAGTACTTC.

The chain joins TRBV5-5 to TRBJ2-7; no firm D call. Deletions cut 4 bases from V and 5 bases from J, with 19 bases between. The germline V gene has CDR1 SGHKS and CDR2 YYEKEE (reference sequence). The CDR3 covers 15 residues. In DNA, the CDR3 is TGTGCCAGCAGCCGTGGGTCGACTGGGTCCCACGAGCAGTACTTC. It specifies CASSRGSTGSHEQYF.

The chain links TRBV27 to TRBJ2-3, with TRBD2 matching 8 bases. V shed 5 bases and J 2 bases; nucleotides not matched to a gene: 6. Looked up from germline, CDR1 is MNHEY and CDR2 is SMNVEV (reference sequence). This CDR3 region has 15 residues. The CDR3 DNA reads TGTGCCAGCAGTACCATAGCGGGGTACACAGATACGCAGTATTTT. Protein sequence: CASSTIAGYTDTQYF.

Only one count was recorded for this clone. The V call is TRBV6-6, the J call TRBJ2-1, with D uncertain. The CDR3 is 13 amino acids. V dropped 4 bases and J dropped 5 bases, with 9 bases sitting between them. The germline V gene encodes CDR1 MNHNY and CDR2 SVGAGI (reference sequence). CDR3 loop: CASSFKGNNEQFF. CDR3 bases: TGTGCCAGCAGTTTCAAAGGAAACAATGAGCAGTTCTTC.

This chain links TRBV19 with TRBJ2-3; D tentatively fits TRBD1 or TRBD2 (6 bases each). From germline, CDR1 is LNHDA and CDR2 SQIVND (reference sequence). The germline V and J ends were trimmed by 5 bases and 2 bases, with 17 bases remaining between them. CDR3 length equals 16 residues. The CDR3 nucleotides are TGTGCCAGTAGTCCCCGAGGGGGAGGCCTCACAGATACGCAGTATTTT. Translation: CASSPRGGGLTDTQYF.

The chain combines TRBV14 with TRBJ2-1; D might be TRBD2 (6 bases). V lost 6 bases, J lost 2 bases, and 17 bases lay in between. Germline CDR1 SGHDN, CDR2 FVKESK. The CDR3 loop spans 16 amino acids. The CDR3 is CASSPGGFLAYNEQFF. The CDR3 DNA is TGTGCCAGCAGTCCTGGGGGGTTTTTGGCCTACAATGAGCAGTTCTTC. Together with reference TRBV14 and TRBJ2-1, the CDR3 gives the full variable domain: EAGVTQFPSHSVIEKGQTVTLRCDPISGHDNLYWYRRVMGKEIKFLLHFVKESKQDESGMPNNRFLAERTGGTYSTLKVQPAELEDSGVYFCASSPGGFLAYNEQFFGPGTRLTVL.

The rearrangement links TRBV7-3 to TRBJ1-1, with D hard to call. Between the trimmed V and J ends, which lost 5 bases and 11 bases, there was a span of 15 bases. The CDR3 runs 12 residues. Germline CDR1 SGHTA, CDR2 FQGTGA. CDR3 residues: CASSGELGVAFF. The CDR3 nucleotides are TGTGCCAGCAGCGGGGAACTGGGAGTGGCTTTCTTT.

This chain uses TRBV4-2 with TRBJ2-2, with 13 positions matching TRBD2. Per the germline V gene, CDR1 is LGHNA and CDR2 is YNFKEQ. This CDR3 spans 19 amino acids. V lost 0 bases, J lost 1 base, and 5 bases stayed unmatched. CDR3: CASSQEWGLAGRNTGELFF. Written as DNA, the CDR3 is TGTGCCAGCAGCCAAGAATGGGGACTAGCGGGGCGGAACACCGGGGAGCTGTTTTTT.